One and the same sample provided the 30 T cell receptor beta chains below, sequenced in a study of cytomegalovirus exposure and HLA in healthy donors. 60 Vbeta and 13 Jbeta primers were used in PCR. The protocol was immunoSEQ multiplex PCR, while the TCRdb copy is restricted to in-frame clones and leaves out a portion. Of under 100,000 clones in the sample, over 75% were seen once. What was sequenced was PBMCs. The receptors stem from a boy younger than 18 in good health and CMV-seronegative.

The rearrangement uses TRBV4-1 and TRBJ2-5, with a tentative D call TRBD2 (6 bases). This CDR3 contains 13 residues. The V gene lost 2 bases and the J gene lost 5 bases, with 9 bases spanning the gap. The V gene's germline CDR1 is MGHRA and CDR2 YSYEKL. For the CDR3, the DNA is TGCGCCAGCAGCCAAACAGCGGGTGAGACCCAGTACTTC. Translated, it gives CASSQTAGETQYF.

A single count supports this clone. This chain links TRBV5-4 with TRBJ1-5, with 11 bases that match TRBD1. The V and J ends lost 3 bases and 6 bases, in that order; junction bases with no gene match: 2. The CDR3 is made up of 14 amino acids. Looked up from germline, CDR1 is SGHNT and CDR2 is YYREEE (reference sequence). The CDR3 loop is CASSWGTGGQPQHF. In DNA form, the CDR3 reads TGTGCCAGCAGCTGGGGGACAGGGGGTCAGCCCCAGCATTTT.

The chain recombines TRBV29-1 with TRBJ2-4; TRBD1 matches at 7 bases. Germline V gene sequence: CDR1 SQVTM, CDR2 ANQGSEA. The CDR3 sequence is 12 residues long. Unmatched junction bases numbered 7, after V lost 6 bases and J lost 8 bases. CDR3 loop: CSVAGTDHIQYF. Written as DNA, the CDR3 is TGCAGCGTAGCCGGGACAGATCACATTCAGTACTTC.

This clone was seen more than once but under ten times. The chain joins TRBV6-1 to TRBJ2-7; 9 bases agree with TRBD2. CDR1 MNHNS and CDR2 SASEGT come from the germline V gene. The CDR3 spans 15 residues. Germline trimming cut 1 base from V and 4 bases from J; bases unmatched to any gene: 5. The CDR3 DNA follows: TGTGCCAGCAGTGAAGAGCGGGGGGCCTCTTACGAGCAGTACTTC. Protein sequence: CASSEERGASYEQYF.

As for this clone: One end of the junction is discordant with germline, which a read error may explain. The chain links TRBV7-2 to TRBJ1-5; D is unresolved. The CDR3 has 16 residues. Per the germline V gene, CDR1 is SGHTA and CDR2 is FQGNSA. The CDR3 nucleotides are TGTGCCAGTAGCTTATGGTGGGGAGTTACCAATCAGCCCCAGCATTTT. This translates into CASSLWWGVTNQPQHF.

The V gene is TRBV7-2, the J gene TRBJ1-5, with a weak D call TRBD1 (5 bases). The CDR3 runs to 16 residues. V shed 5 bases and J shed 0 bases, with 14 bases lying between them. Germline lookup yields CDR1 SGHTA and CDR2 FQGNSA. CDR3 loop: CASSNTGVYSNQPQHF. For the CDR3, the DNA is TGTGCCAGCAGCAATACAGGAGTATATAGCAATCAGCCCCAGCATTTT.

V gene TRBV14 combines with J gene TRBJ2-3; D is undetermined. The V gene lost 1 base and the J gene lost 5 bases, with 10 bases spanning the gap. The CDR3 consists of 14 residues. The V gene's germline CDR1 is SGHDN and CDR2 FVKESK. CDR3 sequence (DNA): TGTGCCAGCAGCCAAGCTTTTAGAGGAGATACGCAGTATTTT. Its protein product is CASSQAFRGDTQYF.

The chain recombines TRBV7-9 with TRBJ1-2; a possible D gene is TRBD1 (5 bases). Germline V gene lookup returns CDR1 SEHNR and CDR2 FQNEAQ (reference sequence). Trimming took off 6 bases at V and 4 bases at J, with 18 bases between the two ends. The CDR3 loop spans 15 amino acids. CDR3 in amino acids: CASSLDSTGGYGYTF. CDR3 in DNA: TGTGCCAGCAGTCTGGACTCCACGGGGGGCTATGGCTACACCTTC.

This chain connects TRBV4-3 to TRBJ2-7; 8 nucleotides agree with TRBD2. J was trimmed by 2 bases and V by 0 bases; bases with no gene match: 6. Germline values: CDR1 LGHNA, CDR2 YSLEER. CDR3 size: 16 residues. DNA of the CDR3: TGCGCCAGCAGCCAAGACCGGACTAGCTTCGCCTACGAGCAGTACTTC. Translation: CASSQDRTSFAYEQYF.

This clone appeared once. This sequence joins TRBV30 and TRBJ2-2, with TRBD2 matching 7 bases. V trimming: 0 bases; J trimming: 4 bases; junction bases outside the gene matches: 14. This CDR3 is 18 amino acids long. Germline V gene data show CDR1 as GTSNPN and CDR2 as SVGIG (reference sequence). The CDR3 nucleotides are TGTGCCTGGAGTGTAGGGGATTGGGGGGGGAAACGCACCGGGGAGCTGTTTTTT. Its translation: CAWSVGDWGGKRTGELFF.

This chain links TRBV28 with TRBJ2-5, with 7 bases fitting TRBD2. After removal of 1 base from V and 2 bases from J, the junction contained 4 bases not matched to a gene. Germline V gene data show CDR1 as MDHEN and CDR2 as SYDVKM. The CDR3 is 15 residues long. CDR3 sequence: CASSLLGLVQETQYF. DNA for the CDR3: TGTGCCAGCAGTTTATTAGGACTAGTTCAAGAGACCCAGTACTTC.

CDR3 region: CSVEQRIADTQYF. The CDR3 region has the DNA TGCAGCGTTGAACAGCGGATCGCAGATACGCAGTATTTT. The genes are TRBV29-1 and TRBJ2-3, with D possibly TRBD2 on 5 matching bases. The CDR3 totals 13 residues. Trimming took off 2 bases at V and 4 bases at J, with 10 bases between the two ends. Germline V gene data show CDR1 as SQVTM and CDR2 as ANQGSEA.

This rearrangement joins TRBV30 to TRBJ1-1; TRBD1 is a possible D gene (6 bases). The CDR3 has 12 residues. V was clipped by 7 bases and J by 2 bases, with 11 bases between them. Germline V gives CDR1 GTSNPN, CDR2 SVGIG (reference sequence). In nucleotides, the CDR3 is TGTGCCTTACAGGGAAGAAACACTGAAGCTTTCTTT. This gives the protein CALQGRNTEAFF.

The chain couples TRBV6-5 to TRBJ1-1; D remains unclear. Per germline, CDR1 MNHEY and CDR2 SVGAGI. This CDR3 has 12 residues. V dropped 8 bases and J dropped 3 bases, with 10 bases sitting between them. CDR3 in amino acids: CASGRGDTEAFF. For the CDR3, the DNA is TGTGCCAGCGGTCGCGGGGACACTGAAGCTTTCTTT.

This chain uses TRBV30 with TRBJ2-1; a weak D match, TRBD2 (5 bases). Per the germline V gene, CDR1 is GTSNPN and CDR2 is SVGIG (reference sequence). The CDR3 is made up of 12 amino acids. V dropped 5 bases and J dropped 6 bases, with 11 bases sitting between them. The CDR3 DNA follows: TGTGCCTGGGGAGGTAATTCCAATGAGCAGTTCTTC. It translates to CAWGGNSNEQFF.

V and J are TRBV7-9 and TRBJ1-6; D is unclear. V dropped 0 bases and J dropped 6 bases, with 6 bases sitting between them. CDR1 is SEHNR, CDR2 FQNEAQ, per germline (reference sequence). The CDR3 consists of 14 residues. The CDR3 nucleotides read TGTGCCAGCAGCTTAGCCCAGGTTAATTCACCCCTCCACTTT. It codes for CASSLAQVNSPLHF.

The rearrangement joins TRBV7-2 to TRBJ2-1; TRBD2 might be the D (5 bases). The germline V gene has CDR1 SGHTA and CDR2 FQGNSA. The V gene lost 1 base and the J gene lost 7 bases, with 14 bases spanning the gap. The CDR3 runs 15 residues. The CDR3 region is CASSLEPGLGNEQFF. The CDR3 region has the DNA TGTGCCAGCAGCTTAGAACCGGGGTTAGGGAATGAGCAGTTCTTC.

V and J are TRBV27 and TRBJ1-2; weak D call: TRBD1 (5 bases). V was pared by 6 bases and J by 3 bases, with 17 bases between. CDR3 length: 15 residues. The germline CDR1 and CDR2 sequences are MNHEY and SMNVEV (reference sequence). The CDR3 region has the DNA TGTGCCAGCAGACCTACGTCGTTACAGGACTATGGCTACACCTTC. Its protein product is CASRPTSLQDYGYTF.

The V and J genes are TRBV27 and TRBJ2-7; D remains ambiguous. This CDR3 is 11 amino acids long. Trimming took 7 bases from V and 4 from J, leaving 8 bases between them. Germline CDR1 reads MNHEY; CDR2 reads SMNVEV (reference sequence). Written as DNA, the CDR3 is TGTGCCAGCACATCAGTTTACGAGCAGTACTTC. It yields the protein CASTSVYEQYF.

V usage is TRBV6-1 and J usage is TRBJ1-2; D perhaps matches TRBD1 (5 bases). Germline CDR1 and CDR2: MNHNS and SASEGT. Trimming removed 7 bases at V and 2 bases at J, with 14 bases between. The CDR3 contains 14 residues. The CDR3 DNA sequence: TGTGCCAGCATCGGTACGGAGGGGAACTATGGCTACACCTTC. Its translation is CASIGTEGNYGYTF.

The chain links TRBV6-1 to TRBJ1-5, with 7 bases fitting TRBD1. Trimming at V came to 0 bases and at J to 0 bases, leaving 11 bases not matched to a gene. CDR3 size: 19 residues. Germline V gene sequence: CDR1 MNHNS, CDR2 SASEGT. The CDR3 protein is CASSEALRTGEYSNQPQHF. The CDR3, as DNA: TGTGCCAGCAGTGAAGCCTTAAGGACAGGCGAATATAGCAATCAGCCCCAGCATTTT.

The chain links TRBV9 to TRBJ2-2, with 9 nucleotides matching TRBD2. CDR3 length: 16 residues. V lost 2 bases and J lost 0; bases outside the gene matches: 2. Germline V gene sequence: CDR1 SGDLS, CDR2 YYNGEE. Here the CDR3 reads CASSVLAGSNTGELFF. CDR3 DNA sequence: TGTGCCAGCAGCGTCCTAGCGGGGTCGAACACCGGGGAGCTGTTTTTT. The complete variable domain, with remaining parts taken from reference TRBV9 and TRBJ2-2, reads DSGVTQTPKHLITATGQRVTLRCSPRSGDLSVYWYQQSLDQGLQFLIQYYNGEERAKGNILERFSAQQFPDLHSELNLSSLELGDSALYFCASSVLAGSNTGELFFGEGSRLTVL.

This clone was seen only a few times. This chain joins TRBV7-9 and TRBJ1-5; D ambiguous. V was pared by 5 bases and J by 5 bases, with 10 bases between. Germline V gene sequence: CDR1 SEHNR, CDR2 FQNEAQ (reference sequence). The CDR3 is made up of 13 amino acids. The CDR3, as DNA: TGTGCCAGCAGCCCCCTCGGGGATCAGCCCCAGCATTTT. This translates into CASSPLGDQPQHF.

V is TRBV28 and J is TRBJ2-1; TRBD2 is a possible D gene (5 bases). The V and J ends lost 9 bases and 6 bases respectively, with 12 bases between them. The CDR3 sequence is 12 residues long. Germline-derived CDR1 and CDR2 are MDHEN and SYDVKM. Written as DNA, the CDR3 is TGTGCCAGTTGCCTAGCCCCCAATGAGCAGTTCTTC. This translates into CASCLAPNEQFF. Based on the CDR3 plus reference TRBV28 and TRBJ2-1, the full variable domain is DVKVTQSSRYLVKRTGEKVFLECVQDMDHENMFWYRQDPGLGLRLIYFSYDVKMKEKGDIPEGYSVSREKKERFSLILESASTNQTSMYLCASCLAPNEQFFGPGTRLTVL.

The chain carries TRBV28 and TRBJ1-1; no definite D call. V gave up 8 bases and J gave up 6 bases, with 13 bases separating them. The CDR3 totals 12 residues. Per germline, CDR1 MDHEN and CDR2 SYDVKM. CDR3 bases: TGTGCCAGCCTACAAAGGAGGGCTGAAGCTTTCTTT. Its protein product is CASLQRRAEAFF.

CDR3 nucleotides: TGTGCCAGCCGGGACAGGGCGTACAATGAGCAGTTCTTC. This codes for CASRDRAYNEQFF. The J gene is TRBJ2-1, the V gene TRBV5-4; 9 bases fit TRBD1. The CDR3 totals 13 residues. V shed 7 bases and J 4 bases; nucleotides not matched to a gene: 3. The V gene's germline CDR1 is SGHNT and CDR2 YYREEE (reference sequence).

V is TRBV7-9 and J is TRBJ2-7; 7 positions agree with TRBD1. From germline, CDR1 is SEHNR and CDR2 FQNEAQ (reference sequence). This CDR3 region has 14 residues. V gave up 5 bases and J gave up 3 bases; unmatched junction bases: 7. The CDR3 bases are TGTGCCAGCAGCGACCGGGACAGACTCTACGAGCAGTACTTC. Protein: CASSDRDRLYEQYF.

The CDR3 region is CASSERMGESYEQYF. CDR3 nucleotides: TGTGCCAGCAGTGAAAGGATGGGAGAGTCCTACGAGCAGTACTTC. The rearrangement links TRBV6-4 to TRBJ2-7, with D maybe TRBD2 (5 bases). This CDR3 spans 15 amino acids. Germline V lookup: CDR1 MRHNA, CDR2 SNTAGT. Trimming stripped 3 bases from V and 1 base from J, with 13 bases between.

This clone was picked up one time. V usage is TRBV28 and J usage is TRBJ1-6; the match to TRBD1 covers 11 bases. With 1 base clipped from V and 10 bases from J, the junction kept 9 bases outside the gene matches. CDR1 MDHEN and CDR2 SYDVKM come from the germline V gene. The CDR3 spans 17 residues. The CDR3 sequence is CASSLYGQGARRSPLHF. The CDR3 DNA is TGTGCCAGCAGTTTATACGGACAGGGGGCGCGGAGATCACCCCTCCACTTT.

CDR3 residues: CASSTGTSYSYEQYF. CDR3 bases: TGTGCCAGCAGCACCGGGACTTCTTACTCCTACGAGCAGTACTTC. The genes are TRBV27 and TRBJ2-7, with D perhaps matching TRBD2 (6 bases). This CDR3 has 15 residues. Per germline, CDR1 MNHEY and CDR2 SMNVEV (reference sequence). Trimming took 6 bases from V and 0 from J, leaving 15 bases between them.